This TCR beta chain appears in the sequencing data of a study of sequential checkpoint blockade in melanoma. Here immunoSEQ multiplex PCR was the method, and the copy in TCRdb shows in-frame clones only, minus some. The sample lists about 13,000 clones, over 20% occurring once. Described treatment: randomized to nivolumab then ipilimumab (arm A) or the reverse (arm B). Trimming stripped 3 bases from V and 0 bases from J, with 7 bases between. The CDR3 runs to 14 residues. The germline CDR1 and CDR2 sequences are SGHNT and YENEEA. This chain connects TRBV11-3 to TRBJ2-3, with D uncertain. Sequencing used tumor tissue (inferred from file names), obtained from a patient given nivolumab and ipilimumab in sequence. The TCR comes from a human donor with melanoma. DNA for the CDR3: TGTGCCAGCAGCTTCCTGGGTAGCACAGATACGCAGTATTTT. It translates to CASSFLGSTDTQYF.